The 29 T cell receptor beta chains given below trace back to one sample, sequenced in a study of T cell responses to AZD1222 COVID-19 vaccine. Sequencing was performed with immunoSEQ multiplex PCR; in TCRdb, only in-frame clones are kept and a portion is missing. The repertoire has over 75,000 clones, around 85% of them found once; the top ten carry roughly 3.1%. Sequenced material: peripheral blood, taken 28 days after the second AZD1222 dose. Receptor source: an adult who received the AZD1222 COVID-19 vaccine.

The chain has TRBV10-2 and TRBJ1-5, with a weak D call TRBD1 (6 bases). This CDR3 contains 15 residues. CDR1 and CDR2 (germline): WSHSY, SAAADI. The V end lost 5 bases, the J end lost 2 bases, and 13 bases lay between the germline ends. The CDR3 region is CASSLQGKGNQPQHF. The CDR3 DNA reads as TGCGCCAGCAGTCTACAGGGTAAGGGCAATCAGCCCCAGCATTTT.

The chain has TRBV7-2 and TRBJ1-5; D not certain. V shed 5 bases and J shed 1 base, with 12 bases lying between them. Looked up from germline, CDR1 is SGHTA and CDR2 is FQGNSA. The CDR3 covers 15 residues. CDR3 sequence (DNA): TGTGCCAGCAGCCGCGGTGGGAGGAGCAATCAGCCCCAGCATTTT. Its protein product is CASSRGGRSNQPQHF. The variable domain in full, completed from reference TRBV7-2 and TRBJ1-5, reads GAGVSQSPSNKVTEKGKDVELRCDPISGHTALYWYRQSLGQGLEFLIYFQGNSAPDKSGLPSDRFSAERTGGSVSTLTIQRTQQEDSAVYLCASSRGGRSNQPQHFGDGTRLSIL.

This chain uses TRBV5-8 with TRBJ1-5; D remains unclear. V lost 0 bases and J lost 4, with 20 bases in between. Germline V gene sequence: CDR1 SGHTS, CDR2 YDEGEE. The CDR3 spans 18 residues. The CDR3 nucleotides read TGTGCCAGCAGCTTGGAGTTTGGGCAAGCGGGAGGGAATCAGCCCCAGCATTTT. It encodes CASSLEFGQAGGNQPQHF.

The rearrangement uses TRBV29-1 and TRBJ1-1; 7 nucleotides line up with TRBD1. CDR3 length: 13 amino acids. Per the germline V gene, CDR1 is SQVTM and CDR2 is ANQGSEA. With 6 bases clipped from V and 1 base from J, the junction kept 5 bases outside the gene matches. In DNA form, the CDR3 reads TGCAGCGTCGTCACAGGGGCGAACACTGAAGCTTTCTTT. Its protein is CSVVTGANTEAFF.

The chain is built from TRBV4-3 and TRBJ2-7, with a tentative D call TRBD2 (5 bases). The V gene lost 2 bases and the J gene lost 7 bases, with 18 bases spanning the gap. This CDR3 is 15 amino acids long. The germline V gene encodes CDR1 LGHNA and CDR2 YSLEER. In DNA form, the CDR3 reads TGCGCCAGCAGCCAATCGCTAACAGCGGTAGGGGAGCAGTACTTC. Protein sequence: CASSQSLTAVGEQYF.

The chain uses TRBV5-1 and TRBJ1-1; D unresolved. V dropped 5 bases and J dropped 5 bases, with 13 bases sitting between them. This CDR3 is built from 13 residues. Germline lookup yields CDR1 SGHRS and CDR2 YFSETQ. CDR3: CASRSIDRTEAFF. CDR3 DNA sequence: TGCGCCAGCAGATCGATCGACCGGACTGAAGCTTTCTTT.

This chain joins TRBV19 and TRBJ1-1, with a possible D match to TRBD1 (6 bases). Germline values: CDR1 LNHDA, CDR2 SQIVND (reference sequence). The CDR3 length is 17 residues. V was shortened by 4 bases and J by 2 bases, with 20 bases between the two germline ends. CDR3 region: CASSTAGHRVGNTEAFF. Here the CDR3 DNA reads TGTGCCAGTAGTACCGCAGGCCACAGGGTAGGTAACACTGAAGCTTTCTTT. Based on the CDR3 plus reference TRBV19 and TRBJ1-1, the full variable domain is DGGITQSPKYLFRKEGQNVTLSCEQNLNHDAMYWYRQDPGQGLRLIYYSQIVNDFQKGDIAEGYSVSREKKESFPLTVTSAQKNPTAFYLCASSTAGHRVGNTEAFFGQGTRLTVV.

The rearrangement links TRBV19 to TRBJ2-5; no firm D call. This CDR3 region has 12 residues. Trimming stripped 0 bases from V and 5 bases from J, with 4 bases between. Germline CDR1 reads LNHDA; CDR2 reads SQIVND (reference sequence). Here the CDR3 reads CASSIDDETQYF. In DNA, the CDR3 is TGTGCCAGTAGTATAGATGACGAGACCCAGTACTTC.

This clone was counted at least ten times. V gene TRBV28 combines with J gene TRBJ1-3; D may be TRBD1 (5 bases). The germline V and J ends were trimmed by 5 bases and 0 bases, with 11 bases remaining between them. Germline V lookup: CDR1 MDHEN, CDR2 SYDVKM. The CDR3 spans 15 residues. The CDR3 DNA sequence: TGTGCCAGCAGTCTAGGGGCTATCTCTGGAAACACCATATATTTT. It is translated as CASSLGAISGNTIYF.

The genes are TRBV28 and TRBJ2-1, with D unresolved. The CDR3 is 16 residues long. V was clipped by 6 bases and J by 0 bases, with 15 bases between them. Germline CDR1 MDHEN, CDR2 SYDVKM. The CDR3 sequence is CASRGIVAASYNEQFF. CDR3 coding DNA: TGTGCCAGCAGGGGAATTGTGGCGGCCTCCTACAATGAGCAGTTCTTC. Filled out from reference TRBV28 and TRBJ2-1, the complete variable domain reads DVKVTQSSRYLVKRTGEKVFLECVQDMDHENMFWYRQDPGLGLRLIYFSYDVKMKEKGDIPEGYSVSREKKERFSLILESASTNQTSMYLCASRGIVAASYNEQFFGPGTRLTVL.

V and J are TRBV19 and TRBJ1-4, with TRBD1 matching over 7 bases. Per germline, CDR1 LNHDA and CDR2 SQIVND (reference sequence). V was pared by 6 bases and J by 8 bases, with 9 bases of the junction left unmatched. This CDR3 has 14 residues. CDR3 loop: CASRRRQGGEKLFF. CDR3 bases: TGTGCCAGTAGACGCCGACAGGGAGGAGAAAAACTGTTTTTT.

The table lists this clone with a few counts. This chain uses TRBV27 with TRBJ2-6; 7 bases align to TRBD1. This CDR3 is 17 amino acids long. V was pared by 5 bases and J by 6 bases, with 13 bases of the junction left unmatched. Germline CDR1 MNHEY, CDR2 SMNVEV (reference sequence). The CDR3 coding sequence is TGTGCCAGCAGTCTCCAAGTGACAGGGTTAGCGGCCAACGTCCTGACTTTC. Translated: CASSLQVTGLAANVLTF.

The chain's CDR3 is CSVEEGTGELFF. The CDR3 DNA reads as TGCAGCGTTGAGGAGGGGACCGGGGAGCTGTTTTTT. The J gene is TRBJ2-2, the V gene TRBV29-1, with D possibly TRBD2 on 6 matching bases. Germline V gene sequence: CDR1 SQVTM, CDR2 ANQGSEA. V lost 3 bases and J 5 bases, leaving 7 bases between the germline ends. The CDR3 loop spans 12 amino acids.

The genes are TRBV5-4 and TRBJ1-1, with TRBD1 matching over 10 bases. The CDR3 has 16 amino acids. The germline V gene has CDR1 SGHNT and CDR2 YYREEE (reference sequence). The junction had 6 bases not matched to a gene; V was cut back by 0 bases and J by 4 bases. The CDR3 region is CASSLGDRGEGTEAFF. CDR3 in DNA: TGTGCCAGCAGCTTGGGGGACAGGGGAGAGGGCACTGAAGCTTTCTTT.

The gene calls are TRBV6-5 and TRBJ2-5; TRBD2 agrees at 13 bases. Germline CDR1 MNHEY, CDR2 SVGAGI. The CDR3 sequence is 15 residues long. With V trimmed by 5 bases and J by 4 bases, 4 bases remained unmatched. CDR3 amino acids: CASSHRTSGRETQYF. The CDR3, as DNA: TGTGCCAGCAGTCACCGGACTAGCGGGAGAGAGACCCAGTACTTC.

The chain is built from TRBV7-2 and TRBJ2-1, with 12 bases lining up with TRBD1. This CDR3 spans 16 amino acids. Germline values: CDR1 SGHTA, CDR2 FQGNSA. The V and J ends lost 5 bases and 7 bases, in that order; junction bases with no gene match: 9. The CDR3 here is CASSPRGTGGRNEQFF. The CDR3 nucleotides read TGTGCCAGCAGCCCTAGAGGGACAGGGGGCAGGAATGAGCAGTTCTTC.

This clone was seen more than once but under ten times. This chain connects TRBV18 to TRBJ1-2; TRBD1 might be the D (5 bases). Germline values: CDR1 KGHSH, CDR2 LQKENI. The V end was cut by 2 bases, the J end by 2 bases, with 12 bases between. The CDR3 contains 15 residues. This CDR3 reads CASSPAGQANYGYTF. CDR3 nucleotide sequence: TGTGCCAGCTCACCAGCAGGACAAGCCAACTATGGCTACACCTTC. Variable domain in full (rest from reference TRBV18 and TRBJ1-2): NAGVMQNPRHLVRRRGQEARLRCSPMKGHSHVYWYRQLPEEGLKFMVYLQKENIIDESGMPKERFSAEFPKEGPSILRIQQVVRGDSAAYFCASSPAGQANYGYTFGSGTRLTVV.

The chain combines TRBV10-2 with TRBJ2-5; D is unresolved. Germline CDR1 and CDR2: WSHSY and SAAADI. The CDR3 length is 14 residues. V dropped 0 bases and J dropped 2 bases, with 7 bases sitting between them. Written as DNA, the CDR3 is TGCGCCAGCAGTGAGTCCAGAGCGCAAGAGACCCAGTACTTC. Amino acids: CASSESRAQETQYF.

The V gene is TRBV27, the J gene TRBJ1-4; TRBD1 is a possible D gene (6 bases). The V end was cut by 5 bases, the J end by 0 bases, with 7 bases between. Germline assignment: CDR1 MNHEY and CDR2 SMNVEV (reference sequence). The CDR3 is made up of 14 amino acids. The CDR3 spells CASSRQATNEKLFF. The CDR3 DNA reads TGTGCCAGCAGTAGACAGGCAACTAATGAAAAACTGTTTTTT.

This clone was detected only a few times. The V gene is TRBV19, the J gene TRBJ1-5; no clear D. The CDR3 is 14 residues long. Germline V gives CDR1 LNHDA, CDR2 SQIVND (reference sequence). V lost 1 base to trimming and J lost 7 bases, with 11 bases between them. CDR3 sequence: CASSIVSPEQPQHF. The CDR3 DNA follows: TGTGCCAGTAGTATAGTGAGTCCAGAGCAGCCCCAGCATTTT.

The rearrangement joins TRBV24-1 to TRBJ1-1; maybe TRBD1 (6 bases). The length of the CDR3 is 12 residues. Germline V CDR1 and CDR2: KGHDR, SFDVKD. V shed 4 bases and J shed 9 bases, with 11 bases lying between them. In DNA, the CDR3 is TGTGCCACCAGTGACCAGGGGCATCAAGCTTTCTTT. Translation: CATSDQGHQAFF.

As DNA, the CDR3 is TGTGCCAGCAGTGAAGGGGCAGGGGACACCATATATTTT. It is translated as CASSEGAGDTIYF. The genes are TRBV25-1 and TRBJ1-3, with a tentative D call TRBD1 (6 bases). In germline, CDR1 is MGHDK, CDR2 SYGVNS. The CDR3 sequence is 13 residues long. V dropped 2 bases and J dropped 8 bases, with 10 bases sitting between them. Full variable domain (remainder filled in from reference TRBV25-1 and TRBJ1-3): EADIYQTPRYLVIGTGKKITLECSQTMGHDKMYWYQQDPGMELHLIHYSYGVNSTEKGDLSSESTVSRIRTEHFPLTLESARPSHTSQYLCASSEGAGDTIYFGEGSWLTVV.

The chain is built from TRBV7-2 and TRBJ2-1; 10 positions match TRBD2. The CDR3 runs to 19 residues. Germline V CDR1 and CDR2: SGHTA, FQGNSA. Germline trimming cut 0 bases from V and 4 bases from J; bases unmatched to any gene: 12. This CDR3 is CASSLAPPSSGGSYNEQFF. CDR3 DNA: TGTGCCAGCAGCTTAGCCCCCCCCTCTAGCGGGGGCTCGTACAATGAGCAGTTCTTC.

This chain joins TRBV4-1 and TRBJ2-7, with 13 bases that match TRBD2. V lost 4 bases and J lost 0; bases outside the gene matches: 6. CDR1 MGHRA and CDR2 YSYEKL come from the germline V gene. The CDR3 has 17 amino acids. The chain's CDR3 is CASSLRLAGGGSYEQYF. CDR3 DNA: TGCGCCAGCAGCCTAAGACTAGCGGGAGGTGGCTCCTACGAGCAGTACTTC.

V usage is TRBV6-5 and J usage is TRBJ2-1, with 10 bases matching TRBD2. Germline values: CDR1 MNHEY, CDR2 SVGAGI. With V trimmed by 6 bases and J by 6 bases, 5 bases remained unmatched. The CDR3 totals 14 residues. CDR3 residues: CASSYEREGNEQFF. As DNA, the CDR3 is TGTGCCAGCAGCTACGAGCGGGAGGGCAATGAGCAGTTCTTC.

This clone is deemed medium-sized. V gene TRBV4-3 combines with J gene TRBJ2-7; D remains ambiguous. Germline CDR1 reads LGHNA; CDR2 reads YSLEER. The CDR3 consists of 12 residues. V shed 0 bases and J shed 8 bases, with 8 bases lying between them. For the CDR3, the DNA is TGCGCCAGCAGCCAAGAGTCAGGTCAGCAGTACTTC. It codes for CASSQESGQQYF.

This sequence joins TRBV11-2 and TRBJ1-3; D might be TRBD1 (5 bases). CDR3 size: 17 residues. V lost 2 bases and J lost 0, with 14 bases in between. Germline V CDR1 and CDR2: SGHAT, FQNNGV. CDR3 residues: CASSLRPGPDSGNTIYF. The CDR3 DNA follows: TGTGCCAGCAGCTTAAGGCCGGGGCCCGACTCTGGAAACACCATATATTTT.

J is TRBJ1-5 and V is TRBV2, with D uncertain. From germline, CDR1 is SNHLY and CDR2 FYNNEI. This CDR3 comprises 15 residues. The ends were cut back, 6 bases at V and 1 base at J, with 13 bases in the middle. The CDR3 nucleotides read TGTGCCAGCAGCGCGCTGGGTGCGAGCAATCAGCCCCAGCATTTT. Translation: CASSALGASNQPQHF. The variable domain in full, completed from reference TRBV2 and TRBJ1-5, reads EPEVTQTPSHQVTQMGQEVILRCVPISNHLYFYWYRQILGQKVEFLVSFYNNEISEKSEIFDDQFSVERPDGSNFTLKIRSTKLEDSAMYFCASSALGASNQPQHFGDGTRLSIL.

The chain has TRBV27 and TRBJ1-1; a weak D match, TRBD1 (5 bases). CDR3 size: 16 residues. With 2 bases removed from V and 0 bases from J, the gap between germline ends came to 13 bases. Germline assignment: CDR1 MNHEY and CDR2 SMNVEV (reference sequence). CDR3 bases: TGTGCCAGCAGTTTAAGGTGGGGGGTTGTGAACACTGAAGCTTTCTTT. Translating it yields CASSLRWGVVNTEAFF.